The 9 T cell receptor beta chains below come from one sample, sequenced in a study of cytomegalovirus exposure and HLA in healthy donors. 60 Vbeta and 13 Jbeta primers were used in PCR. Repertoires were generated with immunoSEQ multiplex PCR, while TCRdb's copy carries only in-frame clones and drops some. This table holds more than 95,000 clones, approximately 80% found once. Sequencing was performed on PBMCs. Receptors originate from a woman in her forties in good health and CMV-seropositive.

This clone was observed a handful of times. The chain uses TRBV30 and TRBJ2-2, with TRBD1 matching over 10 bases. This CDR3 contains 15 residues. From germline, CDR1 is GTSNPN and CDR2 SVGIG (reference sequence). The V and J ends lost 3 bases and 5 bases, in that order; junction bases with no gene match: 6. The CDR3 coding sequence is TGTGCCTGGAGGGGACAGGGGCGAAGGACCGGGGAGCTGTTTTTT. It is translated as CAWRGQGRRTGELFF.

The chain recombines TRBV5-5 with TRBJ1-2; 8 bases agree with TRBD1. CDR3 length: 13 amino acids. V dropped 5 bases and J dropped 3; count of bases not matched to a gene: 3. Germline V gene data show CDR1 as SGHKS and CDR2 as YYEKEE (reference sequence). The CDR3 nucleotides read TGTGCCAGCAGTCAACAGGGGGACTATGGCTACACCTTC. Its protein product is CASSQQGDYGYTF.

This clone was observed a few times. The rearrangement links TRBV6-1 to TRBJ1-3, with D uncertain. The germline CDR1 and CDR2 sequences are MNHNS and SASEGT. Trimming removed 5 bases at V and 0 bases at J, with 11 bases between. The CDR3 has 15 amino acids. The CDR3 bases are TGTGCCAGCAGTTCGCGACTCCTCTCTGGAAACACCATATATTTT. Amino acids: CASSSRLLSGNTIYF.

The chain links TRBV10-1 to TRBJ2-7; 10 bases map to TRBD1. Germline CDR1 is WNHNN and CDR2 is SYGVQD (reference sequence). This CDR3 is built from 14 residues. V lost 5 bases and J lost 3; bases outside the gene matches: 4. The CDR3 sequence: CASSTGTGDYEQYF. As DNA, the CDR3 is TGCGCCAGCAGTACCGGGACAGGGGACTACGAGCAGTACTTC.

This sequence joins TRBV5-1 and TRBJ2-5; the match to TRBD2 covers 12 bases. This CDR3 has 16 residues. V was pared by 4 bases and J by 5 bases, with 9 bases of the junction left unmatched. CDR1 is SGHRS, CDR2 YFSETQ, per germline. CDR3 amino acids: CASSPPLAGGPETQYF. The CDR3 DNA is TGCGCCAGCAGCCCGCCCCTAGCGGGAGGGCCGGAGACCCAGTACTTC.

The rearrangement links TRBV6-1 to TRBJ2-2; TRBD1 is a possible D gene (6 bases). V lost 5 bases and J lost 8, with 12 bases in between. This CDR3 has 13 residues. Per germline, CDR1 MNHNS and CDR2 SASEGT. The DNA for the CDR3 is TGTGCCAGCAGTTCATGGGGGCTGGGGGAGCTGTTTTTT. It yields the protein CASSSWGLGELFF.

This chain connects TRBV28 to TRBJ1-1, with 7 bases fitting TRBD1. The CDR3 is 16 residues long. With V trimmed by 3 bases and J by 5 bases, 12 bases remained unmatched. Per the germline V gene, CDR1 is MDHEN and CDR2 is SYDVKM. The CDR3 DNA is TGTGCCAGCAGTTTCCACGGACAGGCGGGCCATACTGAAGCTTTCTTT. Amino acids: CASSFHGQAGHTEAFF.

In DNA form, the CDR3 reads TGCGCCAGCAGCCGAGGACTAGCGGGGACCCCCTACAATGAGCAGTTCTTC. As protein: CASSRGLAGTPYNEQFF. This chain joins TRBV4-1 and TRBJ2-1, with 12 bases lining up with TRBD2. After removal of 4 bases from V and 2 bases from J, the junction contained 6 bases not matched to a gene. The CDR3 runs to 17 residues. In germline, CDR1 is MGHRA, CDR2 YSYEKL.

This clone was counted between two and nine times. The CDR3 loop is CAWRGRGGMNTEAFF. The CDR3 DNA is TGTGCCTGGAGAGGGCGGGGGGGTATGAACACTGAAGCTTTCTTT. The rearrangement joins TRBV30 to TRBJ1-1; tentatively, D is TRBD1 (5 bases). Germline V gene data show CDR1 as GTSNPN and CDR2 as SVGIG (reference sequence). This CDR3 has 15 amino acids. V lost 3 bases and J lost 0, with 14 bases in between.